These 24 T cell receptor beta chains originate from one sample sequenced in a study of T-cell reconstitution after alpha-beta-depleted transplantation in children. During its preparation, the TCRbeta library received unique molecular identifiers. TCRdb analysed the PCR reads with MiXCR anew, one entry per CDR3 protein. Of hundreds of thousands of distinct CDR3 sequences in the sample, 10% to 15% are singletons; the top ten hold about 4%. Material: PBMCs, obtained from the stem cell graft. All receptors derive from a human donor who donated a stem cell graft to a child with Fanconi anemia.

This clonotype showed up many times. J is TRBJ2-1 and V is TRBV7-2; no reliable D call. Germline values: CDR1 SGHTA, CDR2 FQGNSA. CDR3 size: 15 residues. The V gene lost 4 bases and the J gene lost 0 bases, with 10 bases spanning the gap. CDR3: CASSSDWSSYNEQFF. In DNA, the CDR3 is TGTGCCAGCAGCTCCGACTGGAGCTCCTACAATGAGCAGTTCTTC. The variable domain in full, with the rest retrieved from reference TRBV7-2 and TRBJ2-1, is GAGVSQSPSNKVTEKGKDVELRCDPISGHTALYWYRQSLGQGLEFLIYFQGNSAPDKSGLPSDRFSAERTGGSVSTLTIQRTQQEDSAVYLCASSSDWSSYNEQFFGPGTRLTVL.

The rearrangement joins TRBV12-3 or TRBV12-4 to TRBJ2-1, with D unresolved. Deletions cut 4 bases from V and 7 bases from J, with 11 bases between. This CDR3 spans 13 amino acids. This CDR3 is CASSSYVGNEQFF. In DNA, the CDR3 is TGTGCCAGCAGTTCATATGTGGGTAATGAGCAGTTCTTC.

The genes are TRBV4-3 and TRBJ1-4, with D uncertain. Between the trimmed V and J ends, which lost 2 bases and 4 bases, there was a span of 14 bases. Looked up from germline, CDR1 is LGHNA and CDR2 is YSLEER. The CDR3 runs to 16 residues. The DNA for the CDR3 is TGCGCCAGCAGCCAATCGCCGGGCCGGAGTAATGAAAAACTGTTTTTT. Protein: CASSQSPGRSNEKLFF.

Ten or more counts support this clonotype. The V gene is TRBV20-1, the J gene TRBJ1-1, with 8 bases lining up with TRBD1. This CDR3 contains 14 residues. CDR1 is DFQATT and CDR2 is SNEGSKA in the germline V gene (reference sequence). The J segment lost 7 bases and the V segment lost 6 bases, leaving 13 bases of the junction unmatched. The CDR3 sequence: CSAQEGRGQGEAFF. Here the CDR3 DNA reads TGCAGTGCCCAGGAGGGCAGGGGGCAAGGTGAAGCTTTCTTT.

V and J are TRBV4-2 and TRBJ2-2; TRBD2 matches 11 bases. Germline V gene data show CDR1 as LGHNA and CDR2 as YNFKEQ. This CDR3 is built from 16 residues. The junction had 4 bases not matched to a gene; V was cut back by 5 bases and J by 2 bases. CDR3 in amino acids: CASSAGLAGNTGELFF. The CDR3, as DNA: TGTGCCAGCAGCGCCGGACTAGCGGGTAACACCGGGGAGCTGTTTTTT.

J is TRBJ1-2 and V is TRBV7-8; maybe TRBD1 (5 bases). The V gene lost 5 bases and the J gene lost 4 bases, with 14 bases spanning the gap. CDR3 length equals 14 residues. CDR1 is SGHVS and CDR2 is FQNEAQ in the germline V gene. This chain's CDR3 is CASSIRQGGYGYTF. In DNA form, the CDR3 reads TGTGCCAGCAGCATTCGTCAGGGAGGCTATGGCTACACCTTC.

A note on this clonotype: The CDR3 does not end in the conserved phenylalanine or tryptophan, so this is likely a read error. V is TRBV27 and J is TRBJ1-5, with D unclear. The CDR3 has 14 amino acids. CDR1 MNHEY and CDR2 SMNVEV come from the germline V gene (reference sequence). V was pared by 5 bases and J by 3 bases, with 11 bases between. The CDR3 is CASSLNSHNQPQHS. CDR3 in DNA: TGTGCCAGCAGTCTGAACAGTCACAATCAGCCCCAGCATTCT.

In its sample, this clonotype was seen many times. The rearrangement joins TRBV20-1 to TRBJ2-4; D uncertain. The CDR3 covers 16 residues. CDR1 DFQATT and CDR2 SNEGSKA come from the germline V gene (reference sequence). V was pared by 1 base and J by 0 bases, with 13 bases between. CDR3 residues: CSARGDIILAKNIQYF. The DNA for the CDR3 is TGCAGTGCTAGAGGCGACATAATCTTAGCCAAAAACATTCAGTACTTC.

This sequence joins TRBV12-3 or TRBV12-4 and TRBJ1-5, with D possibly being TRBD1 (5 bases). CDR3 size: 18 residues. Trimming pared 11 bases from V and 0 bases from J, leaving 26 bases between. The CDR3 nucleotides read TGTGCCTTCAGTTTAAGCGAGGGGATAAGGAATAGCAATCAGCCCCAGCATTTT. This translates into CAFSLSEGIRNSNQPQHF.

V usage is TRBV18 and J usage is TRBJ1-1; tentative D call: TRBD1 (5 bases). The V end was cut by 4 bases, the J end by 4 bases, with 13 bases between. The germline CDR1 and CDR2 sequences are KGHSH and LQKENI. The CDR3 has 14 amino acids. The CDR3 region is CASSLSGGITEAFF. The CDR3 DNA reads TGTGCCAGCTCACTCTCGGGGGGGATCACTGAAGCTTTCTTT.

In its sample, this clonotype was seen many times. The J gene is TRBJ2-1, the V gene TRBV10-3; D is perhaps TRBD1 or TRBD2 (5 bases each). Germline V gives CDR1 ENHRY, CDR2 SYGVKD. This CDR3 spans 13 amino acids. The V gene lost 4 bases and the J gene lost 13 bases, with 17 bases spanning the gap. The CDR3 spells CAISGSDQGDQFF. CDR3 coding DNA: TGTGCCATCAGTGGCTCCGATCAGGGAGACCAGTTCTTC.

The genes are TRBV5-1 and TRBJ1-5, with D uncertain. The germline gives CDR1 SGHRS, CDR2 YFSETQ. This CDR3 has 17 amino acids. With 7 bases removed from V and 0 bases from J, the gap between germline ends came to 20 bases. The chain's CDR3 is CASEDGGAFYSNQPQHF. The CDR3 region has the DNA TGCGCCAGCGAGGACGGCGGTGCCTTCTATAGCAATCAGCCCCAGCATTTT. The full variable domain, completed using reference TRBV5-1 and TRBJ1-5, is KAGVTQTPRYLIKTRGQQVTLSCSPISGHRSVSWYQQTPGQGLQFLFEYFSETQRNKGNFPGRFSGRQFSNSRSEMNVSTLELGDSALYLCASEDGGAFYSNQPQHFGDGTRLSIL.

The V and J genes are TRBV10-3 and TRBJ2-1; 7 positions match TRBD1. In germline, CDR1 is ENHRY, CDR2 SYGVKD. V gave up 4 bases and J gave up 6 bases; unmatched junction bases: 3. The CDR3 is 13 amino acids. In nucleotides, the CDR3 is TGTGCCATCAGTGGAACAGGGGTCAATGAGCAGTTCTTC. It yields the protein CAISGTGVNEQFF.

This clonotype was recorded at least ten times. The CDR3: CASSPQSGGANVLTF. The CDR3 region has the DNA TGTGCCAGCAGCCCCCAGTCTGGCGGGGCCAACGTCCTGACTTTC. This chain connects TRBV7-2 to TRBJ2-6; D remains ambiguous. Trimming pared 5 bases from V and 4 bases from J, leaving 12 bases between. The CDR3 spans 15 residues. Per germline, CDR1 SGHTA and CDR2 FQGNSA.

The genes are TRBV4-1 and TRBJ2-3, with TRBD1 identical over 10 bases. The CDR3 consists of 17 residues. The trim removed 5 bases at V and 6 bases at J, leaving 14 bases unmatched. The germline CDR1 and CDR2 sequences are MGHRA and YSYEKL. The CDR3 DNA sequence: TGCGCCAGCAGCGAACGAAATCCCGGGACAGGGGTCGATACGCAGTATTTT. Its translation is CASSERNPGTGVDTQYF.

The CDR3 DNA is TGTGCCAGCAGCGTAGAGATGAGAACCGGGGAGCTGTTTTTT. The encoded protein is CASSVEMRTGELFF. The chain links TRBV9 to TRBJ2-2; the D is unclear. CDR3 length: 14 residues. CDR1 and CDR2 from the germline V gene are SGDLS and YYNGEE. V was shortened by 0 bases and J by 5 bases, with 8 bases between the two germline ends. Full variable domain (remainder filled in from reference TRBV9 and TRBJ2-2): DSGVTQTPKHLITATGQRVTLRCSPRSGDLSVYWYQQSLDQGLQFLIQYYNGEERAKGNILERFSAQQFPDLHSELNLSSLELGDSALYFCASSVEMRTGELFFGEGSRLTVL.

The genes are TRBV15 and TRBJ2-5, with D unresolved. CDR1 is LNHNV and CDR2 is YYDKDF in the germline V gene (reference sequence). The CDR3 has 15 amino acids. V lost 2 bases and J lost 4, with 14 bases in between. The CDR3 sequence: CATSRPRSRAETQYF. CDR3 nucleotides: TGTGCCACCAGCAGACCCCGCAGTCGGGCAGAGACCCAGTACTTC.

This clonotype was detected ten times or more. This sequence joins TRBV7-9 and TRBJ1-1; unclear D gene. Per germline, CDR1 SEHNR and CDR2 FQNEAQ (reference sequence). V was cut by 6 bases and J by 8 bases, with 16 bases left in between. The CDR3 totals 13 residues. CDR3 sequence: CASRPLLAAEAFF. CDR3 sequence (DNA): TGTGCCAGCAGGCCGTTGCTGGCCGCCGAAGCTTTCTTT.

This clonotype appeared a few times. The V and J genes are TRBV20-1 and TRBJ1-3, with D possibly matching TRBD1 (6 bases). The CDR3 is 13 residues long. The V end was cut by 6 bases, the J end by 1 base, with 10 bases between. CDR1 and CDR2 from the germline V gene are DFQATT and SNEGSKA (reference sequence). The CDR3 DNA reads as TGCAGTGCCCTGACAGGATCTGGAAACACCATATATTTT. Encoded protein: CSALTGSGNTIYF.

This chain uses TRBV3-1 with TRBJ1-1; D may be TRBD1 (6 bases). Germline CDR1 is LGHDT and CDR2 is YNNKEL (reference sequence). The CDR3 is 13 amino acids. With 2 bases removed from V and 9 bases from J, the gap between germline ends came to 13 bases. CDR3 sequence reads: CASSQSGVGKAFF. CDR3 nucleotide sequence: TGTGCCAGCAGCCAATCAGGGGTAGGTAAAGCTTTCTTT. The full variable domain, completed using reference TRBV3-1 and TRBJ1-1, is DTAVSQTPKYLVTQMGNDKSIKCEQNLGHDTMYWYKQDSKKFLKIMFSYNNKELIINETVPNRFSPKSPDKAHLNLHINSLELGDSAVYFCASSQSGVGKAFFGQGTRLTVV.

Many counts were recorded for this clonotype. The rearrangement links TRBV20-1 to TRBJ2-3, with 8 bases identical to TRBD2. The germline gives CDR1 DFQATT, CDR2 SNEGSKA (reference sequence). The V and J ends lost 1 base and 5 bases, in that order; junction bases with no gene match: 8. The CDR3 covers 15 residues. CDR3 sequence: CSARVPRGDLDTQYF. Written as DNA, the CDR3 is TGCAGTGCTAGAGTTCCGCGGGGGGATTTAGATACGCAGTATTTT.

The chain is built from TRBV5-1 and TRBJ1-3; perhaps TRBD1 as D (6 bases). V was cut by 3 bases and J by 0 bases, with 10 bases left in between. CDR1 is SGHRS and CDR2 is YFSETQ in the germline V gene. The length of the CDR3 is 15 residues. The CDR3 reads CASSYGQNSGNTIYF. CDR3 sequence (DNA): TGCGCCAGCAGCTACGGACAGAACTCTGGAAACACCATATATTTT.

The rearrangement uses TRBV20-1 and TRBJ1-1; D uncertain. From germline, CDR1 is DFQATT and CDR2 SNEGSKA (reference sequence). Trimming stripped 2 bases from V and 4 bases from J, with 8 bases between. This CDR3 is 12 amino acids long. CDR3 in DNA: TGCAGTGCTAGATTCGTAGGCACTGAAGCTTTCTTT. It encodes CSARFVGTEAFF.

The CDR3 region has the DNA TGTGCCAGCAGCTCTCCCCCCGGGTGGGGGAAGTTCTTC. Translating gives CASSSPPGWGKFF. The V gene is TRBV7-2, the J gene TRBJ2-1; tentatively, D is TRBD1 or TRBD2 (5 bases each). Trimming removed 4 bases from V and 14 bases from J, with 18 bases in between. The CDR3 spans 13 residues. Germline CDR1 and CDR2: SGHTA and FQGNSA.